Following are 23 T cell receptor beta chains from one sample sequenced in a study of T cells in Graves' hyperthyroidism and ophthalmopathy. TCR beta CDR3 regions were amplified from RNA. The TCR CDR3 first-round RT-PCR relied on the HTBI primer set. Using its own MiXCR run on the multiplex PCR reads, TCRdb lists one record per CDR3 protein. Here the sample spans approximately 610,000 distinct CDR3 sequences, roughly 15% being singletons. Sequencing was done on a sample of blood. The receptors originated from a woman aged 40 to 50 with Graves' ophthalmopathy.

In nucleotides, the CDR3 is TGTGCCAGCCGACCCTCAGGCGGGGAGACTGAAGCTTTCTTT. Translating it yields CASRPSGGETEAFF. The V and J genes are TRBV12-3 or TRBV12-4 and TRBJ1-1; D not resolved. This CDR3 has 14 amino acids. V was cut by 8 bases and J by 5 bases, with 18 bases left in between.

This clonotype was seen at least ten times. The gene calls are TRBV19 and TRBJ1-2; weak D call: TRBD1 (5 bases). CDR3 length: 14 amino acids. The germline V gene has CDR1 LNHDA and CDR2 SQIVND (reference sequence). V gave up 4 bases and J gave up 5 bases, with 14 bases separating them. The DNA of the CDR3 is TGTGCCAGTAGTACTACCGGGACGGCTTATGGCTACACCTTC. This encodes CASSTTGTAYGYTF.

The sample holds many counts of this clonotype. Here the CDR3 reads CASSASGTSGAELFF. In DNA, the CDR3 is TGTGCCAGCAGCGCCTCCGGGACTAGCGGGGCGGAGCTGTTTTTT. The chain couples TRBV9 to TRBJ2-2; 13 nucleotides align to TRBD2. This CDR3 spans 15 amino acids. The J segment lost 10 bases and the V segment lost 3 bases, leaving 6 bases of the junction unmatched. CDR1 and CDR2 (germline): SGDLS, YYNGEE.

This clonotype was recorded at least ten times. In DNA, the CDR3 is TGTGCCAGCAGTTTATATGGACAGGGTGGGGAGCAGTACTTC. Translating gives CASSLYGQGGEQYF. The J gene is TRBJ2-7, the V gene TRBV27; TRBD1 agrees at 8 bases. The V gene end was trimmed by 1 base and the J gene end by 7 bases; junction bases not matched to a gene: 6. Germline V gene data show CDR1 as MNHEY and CDR2 as SMNVEV (reference sequence). The CDR3 spans 14 residues.

This clonotype was seen at least ten times. The chain links TRBV24-1 to TRBJ1-1; D unclear. Looked up from germline, CDR1 is KGHDR and CDR2 is SFDVKD. V lost 4 bases and J 10 bases, leaving 15 bases between the germline ends. This CDR3 contains 13 residues. CDR3 DNA sequence: TGTGCCACCAGTGACCCCGCAATTATCGGAGCTTTCTTT. This encodes CATSDPAIIGAFF.

This clonotype was seen repeatedly, ten times or more. The chain couples TRBV12-5 to TRBJ2-2; 10 bases line up with TRBD1. Germline V gene data show CDR1 as LGHNT and CDR2 as FRNRAP. Losses at the gene ends were 5 bases for V and 4 bases for J; bases not matched to a gene: 4. The CDR3 runs to 15 residues. The CDR3 region is CASGAGQGSTGELFF. CDR3 DNA: TGTGCTAGTGGTGCGGGACAGGGGAGCACCGGGGAGCTGTTTTTT.

This clonotype was observed at least ten times. The rearrangement links TRBV30 to TRBJ2-7; the D gene is possibly TRBD1 (5 bases). CDR1 and CDR2 (germline): GTSNPN, SVGIG (reference sequence). CDR3 length: 13 amino acids. Trimming took 8 bases from V and 2 from J, leaving 16 bases between them. The CDR3 region is CARARAGAYEQYF. For the CDR3, the DNA is TGTGCCCGAGCCAGGGCTGGGGCCTACGAGCAGTACTTC.

The CDR3 protein is CASSLGTTGSYGYTF. The CDR3 DNA reads as TGTGCCAGCAGTTTAGGGACAACGGGGAGCTATGGCTACACCTTC. The rearrangement joins TRBV12-3 or TRBV12-4 to TRBJ1-2; TRBD1 is a possible D gene (5 bases). The CDR3 is 15 residues long. V was pared by 1 base and J by 4 bases, with 13 bases between.

At least ten counts were recorded for this clonotype. The CDR3 here is CSATTGTDKETQYF. CDR3 in DNA: TGCAGTGCTACCACCGGGACAGACAAAGAGACCCAGTACTTC. This chain uses TRBV20-1 with TRBJ2-5; 7 nucleotides align to TRBD1. There are 14 residues in the CDR3. With 4 bases clipped from V and 3 bases from J, the junction kept 8 bases outside the gene matches. The germline V gene encodes CDR1 DFQATT and CDR2 SNEGSKA (reference sequence).

V is TRBV11-1 and J is TRBJ2-1, with 9 bases identical to TRBD1. The CDR3 covers 13 residues. Germline CDR1 SGHAT, CDR2 FQDESV (reference sequence). V lost 3 bases to trimming and J lost 8 bases; unmatched junction nucleotides: 2. The CDR3 DNA reads TGTGCCAGCAGCTTGGGACAGGGAGATGAGCAGTTCTTC. Protein sequence: CASSLGQGDEQFF.

Ten or more counts support this clonotype. V usage is TRBV3-1 and J usage is TRBJ1-2, with 7 bases matching TRBD1. V shed 3 bases and J 7 bases; nucleotides not matched to a gene: 14. The CDR3 totals 16 residues. CDR1 is LGHDT, CDR2 YNNKEL, per germline (reference sequence). CDR3: CASSQGFHYRGGGYTF. The CDR3 nucleotides are TGTGCCAGCAGCCAGGGGTTTCATTACAGGGGAGGTGGCTACACCTTC.

This clonotype was detected many times. This chain links TRBV6-2 or TRBV6-3 with TRBJ2-5; 9 nucleotides agree with TRBD2. V trimming: 7 bases; J trimming: 4 bases; junction bases outside the gene matches: 19. Germline V gives CDR1 MNHEY, CDR2 SVGEGT. The CDR3 totals 18 residues. The DNA of the CDR3 is TGTGCCAGCACCCAATCCGGGGCGGGAGGGCCCTCCCGAGAGACCCAGTACTTC. It translates to CASTQSGAGGPSRETQYF.

Only a few counts were recorded for this clonotype. The V call is TRBV28, the J call TRBJ1-2, with TRBD1 matching over 9 bases. The CDR3 loop spans 16 amino acids. CDR1 MDHEN and CDR2 SYDVKM come from the germline V gene. The ends lost 6 bases at V and 8 bases at J; junction bases unmatched: 16. The CDR3 sequence is CASSNPGTGFLGGYTF. The CDR3 DNA sequence: TGTGCCAGCAGCAACCCCGGGACAGGGTTTTTAGGCGGCTACACCTTC.

V usage is TRBV20-1 and J usage is TRBJ1-1, with 7 bases aligning to TRBD1. Per the germline V gene, CDR1 is DFQATT and CDR2 is SNEGSKA (reference sequence). The CDR3 covers 13 residues. V trimming: 4 bases; J trimming: 2 bases; junction bases outside the gene matches: 4. CDR3 residues: CSAKQGTNTEAFF. The CDR3 region has the DNA TGCAGTGCTAAACAGGGGACCAACACTGAAGCTTTCTTT.

This clonotype appeared many times. Being one base from a much bigger clone, this may be a read error. The rearrangement joins TRBV27 to TRBJ2-2; D not certain. V was trimmed by 1 base and J by 4 bases, leaving 4 bases between them. The CDR3 totals 13 residues. The germline gives CDR1 MNHEY, CDR2 SMNVEV (reference sequence). The CDR3 sequence is CASSLWGTGELFF. CDR3 DNA: TGTGCCAGCAGTTTATGGGGCACCGGGGAGCTGTTTTTT.

The chain links TRBV20-1 to TRBJ2-7, with 10 positions matching TRBD2. The CDR3 loop spans 14 amino acids. CDR1 is DFQATT, CDR2 SNEGSKA, per germline (reference sequence). With 4 bases clipped from V and 0 bases from J, the junction kept 3 bases outside the gene matches. Here the CDR3 DNA reads TGCAGTGCTACTGGGACTAGCGTCTCCTACGAGCAGTACTTC. Amino acids: CSATGTSVSYEQYF.

Remarks on this clonotype: The junction departs from germline at one end; a sequencing error may be responsible. The chain recombines TRBV6-2 or TRBV6-3 with TRBJ1-1, with D possibly matching TRBD1 (5 bases). Looked up from germline, CDR1 is MNHEY and CDR2 is SVGEGT. The CDR3 runs 11 residues. DNA of the CDR3: TGTGCCGGCAGCATAGGCGGGGCGGCTTTCTTT. Translated: CAGSIGGAAFF.

This clonotype was recorded many times. The V call is TRBV20-1, the J call TRBJ2-3, with TRBD2 matching over 9 bases. The CDR3 runs 15 residues. The junction had 8 bases not matched to a gene; V was cut back by 3 bases and J by 4 bases. Germline CDR1 and CDR2: DFQATT and SNEGSKA (reference sequence). CDR3 sequence reads: CSASLLAGLSDTQYF. The CDR3 DNA reads TGCAGTGCTAGTCTACTAGCGGGTTTGTCAGATACGCAGTATTTT.

This clonotype has a handful of counts. A clone one base away is much larger, so this may be a read error. The CDR3, as DNA: TGTGCCAGCAGTGGAACGACAGGGAAGGATGGCTACACCTTC. This translates into CASSGTTGKDGYTF. This rearrangement joins TRBV2 to TRBJ1-2; 7 bases match TRBD1. V shed 4 bases, J shed 6 bases, and the junction held 8 bases outside the gene matches. The CDR3 contains 14 residues. Germline lookup yields CDR1 SNHLY and CDR2 FYNNEI.

This clonotype occurred many times. The chain joins TRBV6-1 to TRBJ2-5, with 8 bases aligning to TRBD1. The CDR3 has 14 amino acids. The germline V gene encodes CDR1 MNHNS and CDR2 SASEGT. The V and J ends lost 3 bases and 4 bases, in that order; junction bases with no gene match: 4. As DNA, the CDR3 is TGTGCCAGCAGTGAGGACAGGGCTGGAGAGACCCAGTACTTC. It yields the protein CASSEDRAGETQYF.

This clonotype was counted ten times or more. The chain has TRBV25-1 and TRBJ1-1, with D possibly being TRBD1 (6 bases). Trimming took 4 bases from V and 10 from J, leaving 22 bases between them. Germline loops: CDR1 MGHDK, CDR2 SYGVNS. The CDR3 sequence is 15 residues long. Here the CDR3 DNA reads TGTGCCAGCAGTGGTTACAGGGACGGGGAACCGGTAGCTTTCTTT. Protein: CASSGYRDGEPVAFF.

The genes are TRBV6-2 or TRBV6-3 and TRBJ1-1; D is ambiguous. Per germline, CDR1 MNHEY and CDR2 SVGEGT. V was cut by 5 bases and J by 5 bases, with 21 bases left in between. The CDR3 length is 16 residues. The CDR3 protein is CASSQHRTYGDTEAFF. The CDR3 nucleotides are TGTGCCAGCAGTCAACATAGGACGTACGGAGATACTGAAGCTTTCTTT.

This clonotype was seen only a few times. This chain connects TRBV29-1 to TRBJ1-1, with a weak D call TRBD1 (5 bases). V was cut by 7 bases and J by 1 base, with 10 bases left in between. CDR1 SQVTM and CDR2 ANQGSEA come from the germline V gene. There are 12 residues in the CDR3. In DNA, the CDR3 is TGCAGCGGGGATAGGGGGAACACTGAAGCTTTCTTT. Translating gives CSGDRGNTEAFF.